The 26 T cell receptor beta chains given below trace back to one sample, sequenced in a study of tumour-infiltrating T cells in Burkitt lymphoma. This table comes from immunoSEQ multiplex PCR, and its TCRdb copy is limited to in-frame clones, with some not included. The data hold about 13,000 clones, with approximately 83% observed a single time. Sequencing input: tumor tissue. Receptor source: a human donor with diffuse large B-cell lymphoma.

Notes on this clone: Other DNA sequences in this sample translate to the same CDR3. This chain uses TRBV2 with TRBJ1-6; the D gene is possibly TRBD1 (5 bases). The V gene's germline CDR1 is SNHLY and CDR2 FYNNEI. The V and J ends lost 5 bases and 16 bases respectively, with 21 bases between them. The CDR3 is 14 residues long. The CDR3 region is CASSWTRVDSPLHF. The DNA for the CDR3 is TGTGCCAGCAGTTGGACAAGGGTGGATAGTCCTCTCCACTTT.

The chain uses TRBV6-6 and TRBJ1-1; TRBD1 aligns across 9 bases. The junction had 0 bases not matched to a gene; V was cut back by 0 bases and J by 4 bases. The V gene's germline CDR1 is MNHNY and CDR2 SVGAGI (reference sequence). The CDR3 runs to 14 residues. The CDR3 here is CASSYSTGGTEAFF. Written as DNA, the CDR3 is TGTGCCAGCAGTTACTCGACAGGGGGCACTGAAGCTTTCTTT.

V is TRBV11-2 and J is TRBJ2-2; TRBD2 aligns across 10 bases. Germline CDR1 reads SGHAT; CDR2 reads FQNNGV. CDR3 length: 18 amino acids. Unmatched junction bases numbered 12, after V lost 0 bases and J lost 8 bases. The CDR3 sequence: CASSLDIVGLARRGELFF. The CDR3 region has the DNA TGTGCCAGCAGCTTAGATATAGTGGGACTAGCGAGGCGAGGGGAGCTGTTTTTT.

This chain links TRBV6-1 with TRBJ2-7; possibly TRBD1 for D (5 bases). The germline V gene encodes CDR1 MNHNS and CDR2 SASEGT. This CDR3 comprises 15 residues. V lost 6 bases and J 0 bases, leaving 15 bases between the germline ends. The CDR3 loop reads CASRTQGSNSYEQYF. The CDR3 DNA reads as TGTGCCAGCAGGACGCAGGGCAGCAACTCCTACGAGCAGTACTTC.

V is TRBV7-8 and J is TRBJ1-5, with 9 bases that match TRBD1. CDR1 and CDR2 from the germline V gene are SGHVS and FQNEAQ. Trimming at V came to 5 bases and at J to 4 bases, leaving 6 bases not matched to a gene. The CDR3 extends over 15 amino acids. The CDR3 sequence: CASSPGQGLNQPQHF. DNA for the CDR3: TGTGCCAGCAGCCCGGGACAGGGTTTGAATCAGCCCCAGCATTTT. The full variable domain, rest sourced from reference TRBV7-8 and TRBJ1-5, is GAGVSQSPRYKVAKRGQDVALRCDPISGHVSLFWYQQALGQGPEFLTYFQNEAQLDKSGLPSDRFFAERPEGSVSTLKIQRTQQEDSAVYLCASSPGQGLNQPQHFGDGTRLSIL.

V gene TRBV7-8 combines with J gene TRBJ1-2, with D unresolved. Per the germline V gene, CDR1 is SGHVS and CDR2 is FQNEAQ. Trimming pared 5 bases from V and 8 bases from J, leaving 15 bases between. The CDR3 extends over 13 amino acids. CDR3 coding DNA: TGTGCCAGCAGCCCCTGGGAGGCTGGGGGCTACACCTTC. This encodes CASSPWEAGGYTF. Variable domain in full (rest from reference TRBV7-8 and TRBJ1-2): GAGVSQSPRYKVAKRGQDVALRCDPISGHVSLFWYQQALGQGPEFLTYFQNEAQLDKSGLPSDRFFAERPEGSVSTLKIQRTQQEDSAVYLCASSPWEAGGYTFGSGTRLTVV.

This chain links TRBV7-2 with TRBJ2-1; D possibly corresponds to TRBD1 (5 bases). This CDR3 spans 15 amino acids. Trimming removed 0 bases at V and 5 bases at J, with 11 bases between. In germline, CDR1 is SGHTA, CDR2 FQGNSA. CDR3 bases: TGTGCCAGCAGCTTAGCAGGGGCTTTTAACAATGAGCAGTTCTTC. Its protein is CASSLAGAFNNEQFF. Drawing the rest from reference TRBV7-2 and TRBJ2-1, the complete variable domain is GAGVSQSPSNKVTEKGKDVELRCDPISGHTALYWYRQSLGQGLEFLIYFQGNSAPDKSGLPSDRFSAERTGGSVSTLTIQRTQQEDSAVYLCASSLAGAFNNEQFFGPGTRLTVL.

This clone was seen once. J is TRBJ2-3 and V is TRBV29-1; the match to TRBD2 covers 10 bases. CDR3 length equals 15 residues. V was pared by 3 bases and J by 5 bases, with 8 bases of the junction left unmatched. CDR1 is SQVTM, CDR2 ANQGSEA, per germline. This CDR3 reads CSVDDGGLAVDTQYF. In DNA form, the CDR3 reads TGCAGCGTTGATGACGGCGGACTAGCGGTAGATACGCAGTATTTT.

The chain employs TRBV6-1 and TRBJ2-7; a possible D gene is TRBD1 (6 bases). The CDR3 extends over 13 amino acids. Germline V CDR1 and CDR2: MNHNS, SASEGT. Trimming shortened V by 5 bases and J by 1 base, and 9 bases separated the two germline ends. CDR3 residues: CASSRDRSYEQYF. CDR3 in DNA: TGTGCCAGCAGTCGCGACAGGTCCTACGAGCAGTACTTC.

The rearrangement joins TRBV6-6 to TRBJ1-5, with TRBD1 matching 8 bases. The CDR3 length is 14 residues. CDR1 is MNHNY, CDR2 SVGAGI, per germline (reference sequence). The V and J ends lost 6 bases and 7 bases, in that order; junction bases with no gene match: 8. CDR3: CASRTGQGGQPQHF. The CDR3, as DNA: TGTGCCAGCAGAACCGGACAGGGTGGACAGCCCCAGCATTTT.

The V call is TRBV7-8, the J call TRBJ2-1; D gene ambiguous. Trimming pared 4 bases from V and 6 bases from J, leaving 13 bases between. This CDR3 comprises 14 residues. In germline, CDR1 is SGHVS, CDR2 FQNEAQ. The CDR3 loop is CASSSLKVVNEQFF. Here the CDR3 DNA reads TGTGCCAGCAGCTCCCTTAAGGTGGTCAATGAGCAGTTCTTC.

The chain has TRBV4-1 and TRBJ2-5; D is ambiguous. CDR1 is MGHRA, CDR2 YSYEKL, per germline. CDR3 length equals 13 residues. The V end was cut by 1 base, the J end by 2 bases, with 5 bases between. CDR3 nucleotides: TGCGCCAGCAGCCAAGGCCCTCAAGAGACCCAGTACTTC. Translating gives CASSQGPQETQYF.

The chain combines TRBV5-6 with TRBJ2-3; TRBD2 matches 13 bases. Germline V lookup: CDR1 SGHDT, CDR2 YYEEEE. J lost 5 bases, V lost 4 bases, and 7 bases had no gene match. The CDR3 length is 16 residues. The CDR3 DNA reads as TGTGCCAGCAGCCGGGGACTAGCGGGGATATTAGATACGCAGTATTTT. Protein sequence: CASSRGLAGILDTQYF. The whole variable domain, filled in from reference TRBV5-6 and TRBJ2-3, reads DAGVTQSPTHLIKTRGQQVTLRCSPKSGHDTVSWYQQALGQGPQFIFQYYEEEERQRGNFPDRFSGHQFPNYSSELNVNALLLGDSALYLCASSRGLAGILDTQYFGPGTRLTVL.

V is TRBV7-8 and J is TRBJ1-5; D call uncertain. Germline V gene sequence: CDR1 SGHVS, CDR2 FQNEAQ. The CDR3 length is 15 residues. The V end was cut by 0 bases, the J end by 1 base, with 7 bases between. CDR3 sequence reads: CASSLAWGSNQPQHF. Here the CDR3 DNA reads TGTGCCAGCAGCTTAGCGTGGGGAAGCAATCAGCCCCAGCATTTT. The full variable domain, in which reference TRBV7-8 and TRBJ1-5 provide the parts outside the CDR3, is GAGVSQSPRYKVAKRGQDVALRCDPISGHVSLFWYQQALGQGPEFLTYFQNEAQLDKSGLPSDRFFAERPEGSVSTLKIQRTQQEDSAVYLCASSLAWGSNQPQHFGDGTRLSIL.

The chain is built from TRBV5-1 and TRBJ1-2, with 12 bases aligning to TRBD1. Germline trimming cut 4 bases from V and 3 bases from J; bases unmatched to any gene: 4. Germline-derived CDR1 and CDR2 are SGHRS and YFSETQ. CDR3 length: 15 amino acids. The CDR3 is CASSRGTGGDYGYTF. The CDR3 DNA reads as TGCGCCAGCAGCCGAGGGACAGGGGGCGACTATGGCTACACCTTC.

This clone was seen once. The J gene is TRBJ1-1, the V gene TRBV5-1, with unresolved D. The CDR3 has 13 amino acids. Germline V gives CDR1 SGHRS, CDR2 YFSETQ. The V and J ends lost 4 bases and 0 bases respectively, with 7 bases between them. The chain's CDR3 is CASSRTMNTEAFF. Here the CDR3 DNA reads TGCGCCAGCAGCAGAACTATGAACACTGAAGCTTTCTTT.

The CDR3 sequence is CASSLGVSPAGTDTQYF. The CDR3 DNA is TGTGCCAGCAGCTTGGGGGTCTCTCCAGCGGGGACAGATACGCAGTATTTT. The chain carries TRBV5-8 and TRBJ2-3, with 7 nucleotides matching TRBD2. V lost 0 bases, J lost 3 bases, and 10 bases stayed unmatched. This CDR3 region has 17 residues. Germline CDR1 SGHTS, CDR2 YDEGEE. The full variable domain, its missing parts supplied by reference TRBV5-8 and TRBJ2-3, is EAGVTQSPTHLIKTRGQQATLRCSPISGHTSVYWYQQALGLGLQFLLWYDEGEERNRGNFPPRFSGRQFPNYSSELNVNALELEDSALYLCASSLGVSPAGTDTQYFGPGTRLTVL.

This sequence joins TRBV5-3 and TRBJ1-6; D not certain. TRBV5-3 counts as an open reading frame of uncertain function. Trimming stripped 5 bases from V and 7 bases from J, with 13 bases between. The CDR3 has 14 residues. CDR3 nucleotides: TGTGCCAGAAGTTTCACAGAGGAAAATTCACCCCTCCACTTT. Residues: CARSFTEENSPLHF.

The J gene is TRBJ1-2, the V gene TRBV9; tentative D call: TRBD1 (6 bases). The CDR3 consists of 17 residues. The germline V and J ends were trimmed by 0 bases and 4 bases, with 19 bases remaining between them. Looked up from germline, CDR1 is SGDLS and CDR2 is YYNGEE. CDR3 nucleotide sequence: TGTGCCAGCAGCGTAGTTCCTACTACAGGGCCCCCCTATGGCTACACCTTC. It is translated as CASSVVPTTGPPYGYTF.

This sequence joins TRBV27 and TRBJ1-2, with D possibly being TRBD1 (5 bases). This CDR3 comprises 14 residues. Per the germline V gene, CDR1 is MNHEY and CDR2 is SMNVEV (reference sequence). V lost 4 bases and J 0 bases, leaving 9 bases between the germline ends. This CDR3 is CASSWKGTNYGYTF. In DNA form, the CDR3 reads TGTGCCAGCAGTTGGAAGGGGACTAACTATGGCTACACCTTC.

The rearrangement uses TRBV4-3 and TRBJ2-1; tentatively, D is TRBD2 (5 bases). V lost 0 bases and J 0 bases, leaving 9 bases between the germline ends. The CDR3 length is 16 residues. CDR1 LGHNA and CDR2 YSLEER come from the germline V gene. CDR3 nucleotides: TGCGCCAGCAGCCAAGACCGAGCGGCCTCCTACAATGAGCAGTTCTTC. Its protein is CASSQDRAASYNEQFF.

V usage is TRBV5-6 and J usage is TRBJ1-5; no definite D call. The CDR3 has 17 residues. Looked up from germline, CDR1 is SGHDT and CDR2 is YYEEEE. V gave up 4 bases and J gave up 3 bases, with 20 bases separating them. CDR3 sequence: CASSRLKAGVFNQPQHF. The CDR3 nucleotides read TGTGCCAGCAGCCGACTGAAGGCCGGGGTGTTCAATCAGCCCCAGCATTTT. The full variable domain, with the rest looked up from reference TRBV5-6 and TRBJ1-5, is DAGVTQSPTHLIKTRGQQVTLRCSPKSGHDTVSWYQQALGQGPQFIFQYYEEEERQRGNFPDRFSGHQFPNYSSELNVNALLLGDSALYLCASSRLKAGVFNQPQHFGDGTRLSIL.

This chain joins TRBV7-2 and TRBJ2-7; D perhaps matches TRBD2 (7 bases). V lost 7 bases and J 2 bases, leaving 15 bases between the germline ends. Germline values: CDR1 SGHTA, CDR2 FQGNSA. The CDR3 length is 14 residues. CDR3 residues: CASNSPGGPYEQYF. The DNA for the CDR3 is TGTGCCAGCAATTCTCCGGGGGGCCCCTACGAGCAGTACTTC.

This clone was recorded only once. V is TRBV19 and J is TRBJ2-3, with TRBD1 identical over 8 bases. Germline trimming cut 4 bases from V and 2 bases from J; bases unmatched to any gene: 8. CDR3 size: 16 residues. In germline, CDR1 is LNHDA, CDR2 SQIVND (reference sequence). This CDR3 reads CASSTWTGKNTDTQYF. DNA for the CDR3: TGTGCCAGTAGTACCTGGACAGGGAAGAACACAGATACGCAGTATTTT.

The J gene is TRBJ2-4, the V gene TRBV9, with D unresolved. The CDR3 contains 15 residues. Trimming left V 0 bases short and J 0 bases short, with 7 bases between. The germline gives CDR1 SGDLS, CDR2 YYNGEE. CDR3: CASSVEGIAKNIQYF. For the CDR3, the DNA is TGTGCCAGCAGCGTAGAAGGGATAGCCAAAAACATTCAGTACTTC.

The chain uses TRBV6-5 and TRBJ1-5; possible D gene TRBD1, 5 bases. The germline gives CDR1 MNHEY, CDR2 SVGAGI. The V gene lost 4 bases and the J gene lost 4 bases, with 8 bases spanning the gap. This CDR3 contains 13 residues. The CDR3 sequence is CASSWTSNQPQHF. The CDR3 nucleotides are TGTGCCAGCAGTTGGACATCAAATCAGCCCCAGCATTTT.